Below, 3 T cell receptor beta chains from the same sample are listed, as sequenced in a study of blood T cell repertoires in COVID-19. Sequencing was performed with immunoSEQ multiplex PCR; in TCRdb, only in-frame clones are kept and a portion is missing. The profile shows 90,000 to 120,000 clones, approximately 81% of them singletons. The sequencing sample was made of peripheral blood. These receptors originate from a human donor in a cohort sampled during active COVID-19.

V is TRBV7-2 and J is TRBJ2-5; 9 bases fit TRBD2. The germline V gene encodes CDR1 SGHTA and CDR2 FQGNSA. With V trimmed by 0 bases and J by 2 bases, 4 bases remained unmatched. The CDR3 is made up of 16 amino acids. This chain's CDR3 is CASSLAASGIQETQYF. DNA for the CDR3: TGTGCCAGCAGCTTAGCCGCTAGCGGGATTCAAGAGACCCAGTACTTC.

The chain links TRBV7-2 to TRBJ2-2; 7 nucleotides line up with TRBD2. Germline-derived CDR1 and CDR2 are SGHTA and FQGNSA. The CDR3 is 17 amino acids. V dropped 5 bases and J dropped 7; count of bases not matched to a gene: 16. CDR3 DNA sequence: TGTGCCAGCAGCCTCCACAACCTAGCGGTCGGGGGCGGGGAGCTGTTTTTT. Translating it yields CASSLHNLAVGGGELFF.

This chain connects TRBV7-2 to TRBJ2-3; D is possibly TRBD1 (5 bases). With 9 bases removed from V and 0 bases from J, the gap between germline ends came to 16 bases. This CDR3 has 15 amino acids. From germline, CDR1 is SGHTA and CDR2 FQGNSA. In DNA form, the CDR3 reads TGTGCCAGTAACGGCAGGGTCGCAAGCACAGATACGCAGTATTTT. It yields the protein CASNGRVASTDTQYF. Together with reference TRBV7-2 and TRBJ2-3, the CDR3 gives the full variable domain: GAGVSQSPSNKVTEKGKDVELRCDPISGHTALYWYRQSLGQGLEFLIYFQGNSAPDKSGLPSDRFSAERTGGSVSTLTIQRTQQEDSAVYLCASNGRVASTDTQYFGPGTRLTVL.